This T cell receptor beta chain was found in a study of human T cells and chemical hapten exposure. Across the study: Largely, small differences in pooled library volume made per-sample TCR yields vary.

Germline CDR1 is SGHRS and CDR2 is YFSETQ. V lost 3 bases to trimming and J lost 0 bases; unmatched junction nucleotides: 5. The CDR3 runs 15 residues. This clonotype has ten or more counts. Regarding time point: healthy volunteer bleed at 6 weeks. Researchers extracted total RNA from unfractionated whole blood. TCRdb used MiXCR to reprocess the RACE reads, holding one entry per CDR3 protein. The table lists about 80,000 distinct CDR3 sequences, around 9.3% of them singletons. The sequenced sample consisted of whole blood. The sequence came from a female donor in good health. Some clones in this sample may be carry-over from other donors' samples. The V call is TRBV5-1, the J call TRBJ1-1; TRBD1 matches 7 bases. The CDR3 loop is CASSSGQGVNTEAFF. CDR3 nucleotides: TGCGCCAGCAGCTCGGGGCAGGGGGTGAACACTGAAGCTTTCTTT.